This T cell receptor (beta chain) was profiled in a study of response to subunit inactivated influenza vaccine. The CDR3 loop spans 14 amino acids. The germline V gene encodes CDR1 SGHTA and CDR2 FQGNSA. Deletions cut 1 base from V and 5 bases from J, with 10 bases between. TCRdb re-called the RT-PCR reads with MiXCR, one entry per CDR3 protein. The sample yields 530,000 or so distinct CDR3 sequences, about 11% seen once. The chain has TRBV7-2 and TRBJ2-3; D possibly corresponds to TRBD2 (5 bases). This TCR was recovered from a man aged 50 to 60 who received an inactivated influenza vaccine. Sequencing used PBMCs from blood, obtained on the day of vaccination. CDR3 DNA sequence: TGTGCCAGCAGCTTAGTGGGAGTAATAGATACGCAGTATTTT. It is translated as CASSLVGVIDTQYF.